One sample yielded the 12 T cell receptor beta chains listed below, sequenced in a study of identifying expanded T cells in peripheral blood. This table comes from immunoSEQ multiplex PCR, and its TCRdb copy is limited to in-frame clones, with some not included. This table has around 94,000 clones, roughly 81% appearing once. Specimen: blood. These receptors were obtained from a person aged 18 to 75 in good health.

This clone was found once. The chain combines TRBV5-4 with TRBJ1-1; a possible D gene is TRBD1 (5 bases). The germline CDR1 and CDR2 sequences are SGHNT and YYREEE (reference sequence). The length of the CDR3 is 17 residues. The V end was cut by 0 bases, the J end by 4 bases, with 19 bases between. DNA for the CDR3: TGTGCCAGCAGCTTGGATCCAGGGAGGCCCCTGGGCACTGAAGCTTTCTTT. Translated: CASSLDPGRPLGTEAFF.

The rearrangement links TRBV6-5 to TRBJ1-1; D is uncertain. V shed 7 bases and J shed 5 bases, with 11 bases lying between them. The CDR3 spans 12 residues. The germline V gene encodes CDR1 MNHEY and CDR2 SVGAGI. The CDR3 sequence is CASMGVTTEAFF. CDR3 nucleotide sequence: TGTGCCAGCATGGGAGTAACAACTGAAGCTTTCTTT.

The CDR3 sequence: CASSLGGDEANAWTQYF. The CDR3 bases are TGTGCCAGCAGCTTGGGGGGTGATGAAGCCAACGCCTGGACCCAGTACTTC. V gene TRBV5-6 combines with J gene TRBJ2-5; no firm D call. The V and J ends lost 0 bases and 7 bases respectively, with 22 bases between them. Germline CDR1 and CDR2: SGHDT and YYEEEE. This CDR3 is built from 17 residues.

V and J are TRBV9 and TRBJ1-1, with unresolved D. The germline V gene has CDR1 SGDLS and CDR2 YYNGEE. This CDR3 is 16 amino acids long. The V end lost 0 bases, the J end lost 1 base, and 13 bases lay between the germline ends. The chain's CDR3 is CASSVEMLTANTEAFF. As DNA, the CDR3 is TGTGCCAGCAGCGTAGAGATGCTAACTGCGAACACTGAAGCTTTCTTT.

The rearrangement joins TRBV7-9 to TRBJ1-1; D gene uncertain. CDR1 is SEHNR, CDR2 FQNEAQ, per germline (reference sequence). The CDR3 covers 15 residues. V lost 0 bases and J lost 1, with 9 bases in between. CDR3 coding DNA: TGTGCCAGCAGCTTAGCGATTGCCGCGAACACTGAAGCTTTCTTT. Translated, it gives CASSLAIAANTEAFF.

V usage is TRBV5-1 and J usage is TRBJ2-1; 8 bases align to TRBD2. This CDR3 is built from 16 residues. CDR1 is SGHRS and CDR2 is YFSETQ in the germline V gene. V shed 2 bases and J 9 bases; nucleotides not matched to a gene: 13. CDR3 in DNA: TGCGCCAGCAGCTTAGTAGTGGCGGGGGGCCAGAGTGAGCAGTTCTTC. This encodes CASSLVVAGGQSEQFF.

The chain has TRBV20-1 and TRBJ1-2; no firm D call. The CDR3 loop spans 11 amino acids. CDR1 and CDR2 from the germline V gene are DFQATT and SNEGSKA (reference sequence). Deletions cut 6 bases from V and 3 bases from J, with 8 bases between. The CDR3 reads CSASDHYGYTF. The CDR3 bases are TGCAGTGCCTCCGATCACTATGGCTACACCTTC.

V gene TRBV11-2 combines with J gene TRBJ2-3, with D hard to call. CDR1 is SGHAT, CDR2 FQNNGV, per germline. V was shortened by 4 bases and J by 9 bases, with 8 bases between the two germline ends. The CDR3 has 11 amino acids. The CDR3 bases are TGTGCCAGCAGCTCCGAAAAAACGCAGTATTTT. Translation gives CASSSEKTQYF. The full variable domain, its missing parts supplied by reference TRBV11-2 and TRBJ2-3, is EAGVAQSPRYKIIEKRQSVAFWCNPISGHATLYWYQQILGQGPKLLIQFQNNGVVDDSQLPKDRFSAERLKGVDSTLKIQPAKLEDSAVYLCASSSEKTQYFGPGTRLTVL.

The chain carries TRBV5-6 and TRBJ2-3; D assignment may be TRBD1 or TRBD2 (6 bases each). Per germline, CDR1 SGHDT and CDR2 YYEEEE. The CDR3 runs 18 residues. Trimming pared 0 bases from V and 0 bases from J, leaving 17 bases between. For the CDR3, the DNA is TGTGCCAGCAGCTTGGCCGGTTGGGGGGCCTCTAGCACAGATACGCAGTATTTT. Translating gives CASSLAGWGASSTDTQYF.

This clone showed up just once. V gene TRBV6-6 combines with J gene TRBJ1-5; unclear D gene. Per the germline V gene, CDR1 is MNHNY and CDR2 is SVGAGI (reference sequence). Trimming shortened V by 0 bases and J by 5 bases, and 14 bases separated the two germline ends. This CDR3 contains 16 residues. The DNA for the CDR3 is TGTGCCAGCAGTTACTCTACTGAAAGTGGGGATCAGCCCCAGCATTTT. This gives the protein CASSYSTESGDQPQHF.

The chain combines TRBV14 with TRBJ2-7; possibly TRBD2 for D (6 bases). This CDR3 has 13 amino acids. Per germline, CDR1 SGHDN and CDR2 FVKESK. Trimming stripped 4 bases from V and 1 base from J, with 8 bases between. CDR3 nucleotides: TGTGCCAGCAGCCGTAGCGGATCCTACGAGCAGTACTTC. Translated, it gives CASSRSGSYEQYF.

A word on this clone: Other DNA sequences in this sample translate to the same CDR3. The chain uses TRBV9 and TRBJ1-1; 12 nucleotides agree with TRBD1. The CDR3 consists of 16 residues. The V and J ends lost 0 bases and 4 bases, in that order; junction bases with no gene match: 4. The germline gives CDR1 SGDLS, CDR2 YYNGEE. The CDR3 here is CASSVGGQGASTEAFF. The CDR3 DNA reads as TGTGCCAGCAGCGTAGGGGGACAGGGGGCTAGCACTGAAGCTTTCTTT. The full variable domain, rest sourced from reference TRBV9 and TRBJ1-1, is DSGVTQTPKHLITATGQRVTLRCSPRSGDLSVYWYQQSLDQGLQFLIQYYNGEERAKGNILERFSAQQFPDLHSELNLSSLELGDSALYFCASSVGGQGASTEAFFGQGTRLTVV.